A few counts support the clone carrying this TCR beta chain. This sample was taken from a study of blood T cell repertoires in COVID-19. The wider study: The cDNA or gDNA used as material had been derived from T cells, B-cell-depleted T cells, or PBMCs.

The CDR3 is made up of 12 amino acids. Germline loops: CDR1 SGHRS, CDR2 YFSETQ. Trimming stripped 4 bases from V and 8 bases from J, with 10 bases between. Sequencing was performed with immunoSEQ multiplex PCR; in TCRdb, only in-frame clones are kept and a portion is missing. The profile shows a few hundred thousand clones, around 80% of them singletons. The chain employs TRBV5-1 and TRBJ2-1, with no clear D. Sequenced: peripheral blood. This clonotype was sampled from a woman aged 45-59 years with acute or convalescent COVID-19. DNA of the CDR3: TGCGCCAGCAGCGTATCCCGGTATGAGCAGTTCTTC. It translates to CASSVSRYEQFF.